The sequence of this TCR beta chain was determined in a study of cytomegalovirus exposure and HLA in healthy donors. Points on this clone: Its target is unknown.

Profiling relied on immunoSEQ multiplex PCR, and the TCRdb table lists in-frame clones only, not all of them. The table lists under 150,000 clones, around 86% of them singletons. Study findings and constraints: Within the approximately 130 validation repertoires, first-cohort TCR clusters tended to co-occur, according to a later analysis.

This TCR came from a man in his late teens or twenties in good health and CMV-seropositive. Sequencing was performed on PBMCs.

The CDR3: CASSPFVASGGPSSYNEQFF. The CDR3 coding sequence is TGTGCCAGCTCACCGTTCGTGGCTAGCGGGGGGCCGAGCTCCTACAATGAGCAGTTCTTC. The rearrangement joins TRBV18 to TRBJ2-1, with 11 bases aligning to TRBD2. CDR3 length: 20 residues. From germline, CDR1 is KGHSH and CDR2 LQKENI. The V gene end was trimmed by 3 bases and the J gene end by 0 bases; junction bases not matched to a gene: 13.